This T cell receptor beta chain was profiled in a study of T cells after yellow fever vaccination. In the study overall: Some fractions had low cell numbers, and these were prepared with SMART-Seq v4 Ultra Low Input. General study points: The study re-detected most primary-vaccination clones after the booster (around 96% CD4, 80% to 90% CD8).

Each CDR3 protein is one row after TCRdb ran MiXCR on the 5' RACE reads. There are about 350,000 distinct CDR3 sequences in the sample; 8% to 9.5% occur only once, and approximately 16% lies in the top ten. As concerns this clonotype: Antigen unknown.

Germline lookup yields CDR1 MNHEY and CDR2 SMNVEV (reference sequence). The CDR3 runs to 14 residues. V lost 8 bases to trimming and J lost 6 bases, with 20 bases between them. The TCR sequence derives from a man between 18 and 29 years old who received the YFV17D yellow fever vaccine. The sequenced sample was PBMCs, obtained more than 35 days after the first yellow fever vaccination. The chain links TRBV27 to TRBJ2-7, with D perhaps matching TRBD2 (6 bases). The CDR3 spells CASGFGARGGEQYF. Here the CDR3 DNA reads TGTGCCAGCGGATTCGGGGCGCGGGGAGGCGAGCAGTACTTC.